A single sample gave rise to the 10 T cell receptor beta chains below, sequenced in a study of regulatory T cells in long-lasting Graves disease. iRepertoire HTBI primers and Arm-PCR of CDR3 regions built TCR beta libraries. TCRdb recomputed calls from the multiplex PCR reads with MiXCR, one row per CDR3 protein. The sample carries over 650,000 distinct CDR3 sequences, about 32% recorded once. This sample's time point: persistent/refractory GD, antithyroid drugs over 5 years with positive TRAb. Researchers made the TCR library from RNA that was extracted from PBMCs. Sequencing used peripheral blood mononuclear cells (PBMCs), obtained when the disease was refractory, from a patient treated with antithyroid drugs. The receptors were sampled from a female donor with Graves disease.

Here the CDR3 DNA reads TGCAGCGTTGAAGCAGGGGTTGGGACCTTC. Protein: CSVEAGVGTF. The chain has TRBV29-1 and TRBJ1-2, with a tentative D call TRBD1 (6 bases). V lost 1 base to trimming and J lost 14 bases, with 11 bases between them. The V gene's germline CDR1 is SQVTM and CDR2 ANQGSEA. The CDR3 extends over 10 amino acids.

This chain connects TRBV11-1 to TRBJ1-1; D not certain. Germline CDR1 is SGHAT and CDR2 is FQDESV (reference sequence). V was shortened by 8 bases and J by 4 bases, with 17 bases between the two germline ends. This CDR3 is 14 amino acids long. The CDR3 DNA reads TGTGCCAGCGGCCCAGAGCGGGGTTTCACTGAAGCTTTCTTT. Its translation is CASGPERGFTEAFF. Drawing the rest from reference TRBV11-1 and TRBJ1-1, the complete variable domain is EAEVAQSPRYKITEKSQAVAFWCDPISGHATLYWYRQILGQGPELLVQFQDESVVDDSQLPKDRFSAERLKGVDSTLKIQPAELGDSAMYLCASGPERGFTEAFFGQGTRLTVV.

The V and J genes are TRBV12-3 or TRBV12-4 and TRBJ1-2; 9 bases fit TRBD1. The CDR3 sequence is 13 residues long. V trimming: 6 bases; J trimming: 6 bases; junction bases outside the gene matches: 5. This chain's CDR3 is CASRPTGGHGYTF. The CDR3 DNA reads TGTGCCAGCAGGCCTACAGGGGGCCATGGCTACACCTTC.

This clonotype was detected only a few times. The rearrangement joins TRBV20-1 to TRBJ2-5; TRBD2 matches at 11 bases. Germline values: CDR1 DFQATT, CDR2 SNEGSKA (reference sequence). V gave up 5 bases and J gave up 0 bases; unmatched junction bases: 11. The CDR3 has 17 amino acids. CDR3 region: CSADDLAGGGYQETQYF. Written as DNA, the CDR3 is TGCAGTGCTGACGACTTAGCGGGAGGGGGGTACCAAGAGACCCAGTACTTC.

This chain links TRBV6-1 with TRBJ1-2, with TRBD1 identical over 10 bases. Germline V CDR1 and CDR2: MNHNS, SASEGT. The CDR3 length is 13 residues. Germline trimming cut 5 bases from V and 7 bases from J; bases unmatched to any gene: 4. CDR3 DNA sequence: TGTGCCAGCAGTCAAGGGACAGGGGCTGGCTACACCTTC. Protein product: CASSQGTGAGYTF.

The chain carries TRBV5-1 and TRBJ2-7; D unclear. The ends were cut back, 2 bases at V and 1 base at J, with 13 bases in the middle. CDR3 length equals 15 residues. Germline assignment: CDR1 SGHRS and CDR2 YFSETQ. In nucleotides, the CDR3 is TGCGCCAGCAGCTTTTTGGGCCAGGCATCCTACGAGCAGTACTTC. Translation gives CASSFLGQASYEQYF.

V is TRBV7-9 and J is TRBJ2-7, with 9 bases aligning to TRBD1. The CDR3 sequence is 16 residues long. Germline V gene sequence: CDR1 SEHNR, CDR2 FQNEAQ (reference sequence). Trimming at V came to 4 bases and at J to 1 base, leaving 8 bases not matched to a gene. CDR3 nucleotides: TGTGCCAGCAGCTCCGCCAGACAGGGGGGTTCCTACGAGCAGTACTTC. Its translation is CASSSARQGGSYEQYF.

This chain connects TRBV2 to TRBJ2-2; 11 bases line up with TRBD2. V shed 5 bases, J shed 5 bases, and the junction held 4 bases outside the gene matches. CDR1 and CDR2 (germline): SNHLY, FYNNEI. The CDR3 consists of 15 residues. Here the CDR3 DNA reads TGTGCCAGCAGTCAACTAGCGGGAGAAACCGGGGAGCTGTTTTTT. Its translation: CASSQLAGETGELFF.

There are many counts of this clonotype. V gene TRBV12-3 or TRBV12-4 combines with J gene TRBJ1-1; possible D gene TRBD1, 6 bases. With 5 bases removed from V and 4 bases from J, the gap between germline ends came to 14 bases. The CDR3 has 14 amino acids. CDR3: CASSTSDRTTEAFF. CDR3 in DNA: TGTGCCAGCAGTACATCAGACAGGACCACTGAAGCTTTCTTT.

The chain has TRBV27 and TRBJ2-4, with 9 bases aligning to TRBD2. With V trimmed by 8 bases and J by 0 bases, 8 bases remained unmatched. The CDR3 totals 16 residues. Germline V gene data show CDR1 as MNHEY and CDR2 as SMNVEV (reference sequence). The CDR3 nucleotides read TGTGCCAGCGGCCGACTAGCGGATATAGCCAAAAACATTCAGTACTTC. This encodes CASGRLADIAKNIQYF.